This T cell receptor (beta chain) derives from a study of neurological immune-mediated disorders. The cDNA was synthesized by means of template-switch 5'RACE, which was carried out with 10-nucleotide random UMIs. MiXCR was run by TCRdb on the 5' RACE reads, yielding one entry per CDR3 protein. The sample consists of approximately 59,000 distinct CDR3 sequences, roughly 4.9% of them appearing once. This clonotype showed up many times. Germline V gives CDR1 DFQATT, CDR2 SNEGSKA (reference sequence). This CDR3 spans 13 amino acids. Trimming removed 2 bases at V and 8 bases at J, with 10 bases between. The chain carries TRBV20-1 and TRBJ1-6, with D possibly TRBD1 on 6 matching bases. The source of this sequence is a human donor with multiple sclerosis. The donor label of this sample is uncertain. The sample consisted of PBMCs. Written as DNA, the CDR3 is TGCAGTGCTAGACCGGGGGCGGATTCACCCCTCCACTTT. This codes for CSARPGADSPLHF.